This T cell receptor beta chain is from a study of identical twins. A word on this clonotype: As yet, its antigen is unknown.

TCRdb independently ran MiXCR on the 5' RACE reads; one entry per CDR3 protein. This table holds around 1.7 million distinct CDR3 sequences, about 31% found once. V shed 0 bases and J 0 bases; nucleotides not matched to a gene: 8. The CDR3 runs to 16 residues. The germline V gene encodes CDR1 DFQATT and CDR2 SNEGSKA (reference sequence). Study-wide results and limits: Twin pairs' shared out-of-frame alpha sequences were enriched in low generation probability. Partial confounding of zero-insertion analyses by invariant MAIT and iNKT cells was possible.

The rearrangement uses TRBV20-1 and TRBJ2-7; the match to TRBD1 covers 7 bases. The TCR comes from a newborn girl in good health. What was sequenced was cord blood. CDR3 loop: CSARDPGQAVSYEQYF. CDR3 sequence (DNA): TGCAGTGCTAGAGATCCCGGACAGGCTGTCTCCTACGAGCAGTACTTC.